This TCR beta chain stems from a study of a mutant IDH1 vaccine in newly diagnosed glioma. Study-wide background: The sex distribution of treated patients was 62.5% male and roughly 40% female, with a mean age of roughly 40 years. Antecedent treatment encompassed radiotherapy, temozolomide, or their combination; the majority received both. Study findings and constraints: With respect to changes in top peripheral T cell clonotypes, pseudoprogression seemed unrelated.

The CDR3 runs 14 residues. The V gene lost 3 bases and the J gene lost 2 bases, with 8 bases spanning the gap. Looked up from germline, CDR1 is MNHEY and CDR2 is SMNVEV (reference sequence). Generated by immunoSEQ multiplex PCR, the TCRdb table keeps only in-frame clones and is missing some. The sample comprises more than 25,000 clones, roughly 90% of which are singletons, and approximately 2.3% rests with the top ten. Time point given: week 23, last vaccination. Mutant IDH1 20-mer peptide, at 300 ug, made up each vaccine dose, with topical imiquimod. For this clone: Its specificity is not known.

The rearrangement joins TRBV27 to TRBJ1-5; D is ambiguous. The TCR comes from a man aged 40-49 years with glioma. The material was PBMCs, obtained from a glioma patient whose treatment included an IDH1 peptide vaccine. In DNA form, the CDR3 reads TGTGCCAGCAGTTTGTTGTCGGGCAATCAGCCCCAGCATTTT. Translated, it gives CASSLLSGNQPQHF.